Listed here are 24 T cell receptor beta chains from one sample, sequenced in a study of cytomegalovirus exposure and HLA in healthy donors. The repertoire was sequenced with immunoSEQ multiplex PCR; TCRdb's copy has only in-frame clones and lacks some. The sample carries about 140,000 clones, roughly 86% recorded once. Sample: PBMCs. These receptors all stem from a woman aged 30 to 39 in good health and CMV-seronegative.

The CDR3 nucleotides read TGTGCCAGCAGTGAAGTGGTTGAGGGTCAGCCCCAGCATTTT. Amino acids: CASSEVVEGQPQHF. V and J are TRBV2 and TRBJ1-5; D uncertain. Germline V gene data show CDR1 as SNHLY and CDR2 as FYNNEI. The CDR3 has 14 amino acids. The germline V and J ends were trimmed by 1 base and 6 bases, with 10 bases remaining between them.

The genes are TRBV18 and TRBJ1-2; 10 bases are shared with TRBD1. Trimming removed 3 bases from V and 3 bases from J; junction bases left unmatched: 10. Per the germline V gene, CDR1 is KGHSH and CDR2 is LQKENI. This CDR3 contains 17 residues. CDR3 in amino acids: CASSPETGGAGYYGYTF. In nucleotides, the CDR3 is TGTGCCAGCTCACCCGAGACAGGGGGCGCGGGGTACTATGGCTACACCTTC.

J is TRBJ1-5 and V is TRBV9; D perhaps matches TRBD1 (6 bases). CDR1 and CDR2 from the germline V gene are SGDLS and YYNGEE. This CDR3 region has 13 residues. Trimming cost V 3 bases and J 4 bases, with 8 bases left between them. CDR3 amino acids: CASSGTGNQPQHF. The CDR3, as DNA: TGTGCCAGCAGCGGAACAGGGAATCAGCCCCAGCATTTT.

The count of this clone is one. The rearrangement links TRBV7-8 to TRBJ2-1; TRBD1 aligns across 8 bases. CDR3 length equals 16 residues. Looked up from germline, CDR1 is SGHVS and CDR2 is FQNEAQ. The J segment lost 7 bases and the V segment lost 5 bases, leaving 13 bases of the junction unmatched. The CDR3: CASSLWTGIEVNEQFF. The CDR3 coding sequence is TGTGCCAGCAGCCTTTGGACAGGGATAGAGGTAAATGAGCAGTTCTTC.

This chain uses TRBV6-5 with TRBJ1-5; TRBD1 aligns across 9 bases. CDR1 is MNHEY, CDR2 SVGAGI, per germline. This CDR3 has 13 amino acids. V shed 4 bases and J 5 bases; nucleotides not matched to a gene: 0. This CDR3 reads CASSWDRDQPQHF. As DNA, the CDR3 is TGTGCCAGCAGTTGGGACAGGGATCAGCCCCAGCATTTT.

The CDR3 region is CASSQDLRRGDDNEQFF. DNA of the CDR3: TGTGCCAGCAGCCAAGATCTTAGGCGGGGGGACGACAATGAGCAGTTCTTC. The gene calls are TRBV4-2 and TRBJ2-1; 8 bases match TRBD2. In germline, CDR1 is LGHNA, CDR2 YNFKEQ. J lost 5 bases, V lost 0 bases, and 9 bases had no gene match. The CDR3 runs 17 residues.

The CDR3 protein is CASRWAAGQETQYF. The CDR3 DNA reads TGTGCCAGCAGGTGGGCGGCGGGACAAGAGACCCAGTACTTC. The genes are TRBV2 and TRBJ2-5; D is perhaps TRBD2 (6 bases). CDR3 size: 14 residues. The ends were cut back, 6 bases at V and 2 bases at J, with 13 bases in the middle. Germline-derived CDR1 and CDR2 are SNHLY and FYNNEI.

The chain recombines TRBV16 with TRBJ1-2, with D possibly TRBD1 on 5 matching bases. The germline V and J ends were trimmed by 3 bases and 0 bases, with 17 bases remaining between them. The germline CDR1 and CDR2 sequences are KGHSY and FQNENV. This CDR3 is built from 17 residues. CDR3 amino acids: CASSQIYRRGTNYGYTF. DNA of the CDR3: TGTGCCAGCAGCCAGATATACCGCCGGGGGACTAACTATGGCTACACCTTC.

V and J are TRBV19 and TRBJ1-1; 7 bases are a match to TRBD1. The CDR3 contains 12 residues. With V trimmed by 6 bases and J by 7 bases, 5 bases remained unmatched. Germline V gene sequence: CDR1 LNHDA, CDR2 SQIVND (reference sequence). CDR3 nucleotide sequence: TGTGCCAGTAGAACCCGGGACAGTGAAGCTTTCTTT. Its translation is CASRTRDSEAFF.

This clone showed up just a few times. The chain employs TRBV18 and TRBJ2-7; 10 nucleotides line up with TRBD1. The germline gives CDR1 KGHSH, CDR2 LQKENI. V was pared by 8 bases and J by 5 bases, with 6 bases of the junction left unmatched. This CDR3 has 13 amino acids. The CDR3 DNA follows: TGTGCCAGCCACGGGACAGGGGTTGACGAGCAGTACTTC. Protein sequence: CASHGTGVDEQYF.

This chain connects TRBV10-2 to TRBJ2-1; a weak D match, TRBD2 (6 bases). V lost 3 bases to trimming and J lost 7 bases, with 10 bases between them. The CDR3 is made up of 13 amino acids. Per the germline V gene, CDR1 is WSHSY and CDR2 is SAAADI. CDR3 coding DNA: TGCGCCAGCAGTGACCCAGGGAGGAATGAGCAGTTCTTC. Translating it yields CASSDPGRNEQFF.

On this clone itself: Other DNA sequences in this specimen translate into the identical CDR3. CDR3 nucleotide sequence: TGTGCCAGCAGGGACAGGGGTTACGAGCAGTACTTC. Its protein is CASRDRGYEQYF. The V and J genes are TRBV2 and TRBJ2-7; 9 bases map to TRBD1. CDR3 length: 12 residues. The germline gives CDR1 SNHLY, CDR2 FYNNEI. Unmatched junction bases numbered 1, after V lost 6 bases and J lost 4 bases.

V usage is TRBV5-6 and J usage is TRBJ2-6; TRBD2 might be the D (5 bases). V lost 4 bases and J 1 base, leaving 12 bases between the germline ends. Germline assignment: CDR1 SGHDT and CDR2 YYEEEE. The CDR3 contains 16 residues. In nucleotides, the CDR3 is TGTGCCAGCAGCCTGTGGGCGGGTTCTGGGGCCAACGTCCTGACTTTC. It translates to CASSLWAGSGANVLTF.

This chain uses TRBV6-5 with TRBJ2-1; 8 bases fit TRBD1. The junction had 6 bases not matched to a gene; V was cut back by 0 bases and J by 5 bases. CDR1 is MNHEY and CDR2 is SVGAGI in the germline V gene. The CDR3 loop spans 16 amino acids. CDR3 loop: CASSYSAGTGDNEQFF. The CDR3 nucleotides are TGTGCCAGCAGTTACTCAGCCGGGACAGGAGACAATGAGCAGTTCTTC.

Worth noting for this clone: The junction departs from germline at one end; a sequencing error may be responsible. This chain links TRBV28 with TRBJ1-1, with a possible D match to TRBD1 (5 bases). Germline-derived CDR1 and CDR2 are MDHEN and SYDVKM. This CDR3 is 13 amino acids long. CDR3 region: CASSFRPSLDTDF. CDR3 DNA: TGTGCCAGCAGTTTTCGCCCATCCTTGGACACCGATTTT.

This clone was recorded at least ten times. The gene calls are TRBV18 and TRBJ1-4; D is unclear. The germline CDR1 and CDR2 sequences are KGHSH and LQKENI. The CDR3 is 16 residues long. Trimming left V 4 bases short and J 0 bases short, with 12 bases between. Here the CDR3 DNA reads TGTGCCAGCTCACAAAACGGGGTCGCAACTAATGAAAAACTGTTTTTT. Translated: CASSQNGVATNEKLFF.

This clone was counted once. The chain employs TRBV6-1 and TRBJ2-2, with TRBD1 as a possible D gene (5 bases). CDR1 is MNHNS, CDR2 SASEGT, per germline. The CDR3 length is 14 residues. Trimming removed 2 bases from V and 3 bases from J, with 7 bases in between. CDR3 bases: TGTGCCAGCAGTGAACCACAGGACACCGGGGAGCTGTTTTTT. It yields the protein CASSEPQDTGELFF.

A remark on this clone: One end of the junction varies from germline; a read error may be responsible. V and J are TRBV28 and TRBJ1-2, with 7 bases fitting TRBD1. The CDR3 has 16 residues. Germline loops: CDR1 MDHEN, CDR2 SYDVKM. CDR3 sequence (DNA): TGTGCCAACAGTTTAGCGGCCACAGGGGTTGTCTATGGCTACACCTTC. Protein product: CANSLAATGVVYGYTF.

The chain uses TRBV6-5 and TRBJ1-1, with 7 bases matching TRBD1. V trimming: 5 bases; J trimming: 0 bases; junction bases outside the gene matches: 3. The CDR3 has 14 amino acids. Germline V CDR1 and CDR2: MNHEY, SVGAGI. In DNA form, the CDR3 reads TGTGCCAGCAGTAGGGGGCCTCTGAACACTGAAGCTTTCTTT. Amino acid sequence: CASSRGPLNTEAFF.

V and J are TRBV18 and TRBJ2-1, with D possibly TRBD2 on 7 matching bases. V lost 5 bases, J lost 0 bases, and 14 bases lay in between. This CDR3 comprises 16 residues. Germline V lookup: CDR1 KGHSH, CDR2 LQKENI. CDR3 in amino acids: CASSFFAGASYNEQFF. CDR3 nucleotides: TGTGCCAGCTCATTCTTCGCGGGGGCCTCCTACAATGAGCAGTTCTTC.

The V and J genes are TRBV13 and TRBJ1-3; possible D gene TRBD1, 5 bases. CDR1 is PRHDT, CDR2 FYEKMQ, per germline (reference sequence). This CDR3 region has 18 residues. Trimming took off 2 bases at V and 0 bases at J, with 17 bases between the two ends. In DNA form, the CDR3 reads TGTGCCAGCAGCTTATGGGGACTTGAGTTGAGCTCTGGAAACACCATATATTTT. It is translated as CASSLWGLELSSGNTIYF.

The CDR3 loop is CASSARQGFGTEAFF. The CDR3 region has the DNA TGCGCCAGCAGCGCCCGACAGGGGTTTGGCACTGAAGCTTTCTTT. The chain recombines TRBV5-1 with TRBJ1-1; 8 bases match TRBD1. The length of the CDR3 is 15 residues. V dropped 4 bases and J dropped 4; count of bases not matched to a gene: 9. Per the germline V gene, CDR1 is SGHRS and CDR2 is YFSETQ. Variable domain in full (rest from reference TRBV5-1 and TRBJ1-1): KAGVTQTPRYLIKTRGQQVTLSCSPISGHRSVSWYQQTPGQGLQFLFEYFSETQRNKGNFPGRFSGRQFSNSRSEMNVSTLELGDSALYLCASSARQGFGTEAFFGQGTRLTVV.

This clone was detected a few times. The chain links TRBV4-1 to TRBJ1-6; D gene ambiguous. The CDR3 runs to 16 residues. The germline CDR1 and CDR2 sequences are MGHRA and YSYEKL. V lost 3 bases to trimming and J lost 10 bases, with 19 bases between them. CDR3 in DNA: TGCGCCAGCAGCCACCGAGGTGGAGGGCCGGAATCACCCCTCCACTTT. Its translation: CASSHRGGGPESPLHF.

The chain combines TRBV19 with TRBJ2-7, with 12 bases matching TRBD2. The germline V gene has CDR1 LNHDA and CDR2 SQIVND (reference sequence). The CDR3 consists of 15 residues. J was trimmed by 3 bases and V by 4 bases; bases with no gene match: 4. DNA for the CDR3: TGTGCCAGTAGTAAAACTAGCGGGGGGATCTACGAGCAGTACTTC. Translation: CASSKTSGGIYEQYF.